These 4 T cell receptor beta chains came from one sample sequenced in a study of blood T cell repertoires in COVID-19 (dated by TCRdb to the early 2020s). Receptor libraries were prepared by the immunoSEQ multiplex PCR assay. This is the immuneACCESS table as TCRdb keeps it, with only in-frame sequences that have V and J called. A part of the clones is gone; compared with another copy, unresolved V genes explain less than half, and the rest is unexplained. For this sample the table gives hundreds of thousands of clones, of which more than 80% were detected only once. The ten largest clones represent under 11% of the sample. The source material was peripheral blood. These TCRs come from a woman older than 75 with acute or convalescent COVID-19.

V and J are TRBV7-9 and TRBJ2-2; a weak D match, TRBD2 (6 bases). V dropped 5 bases and J dropped 4 bases, with 14 bases sitting between them. Germline-derived CDR1 and CDR2 are SEHNR and FQNEAQ (reference sequence). CDR3 length: 15 amino acids. The CDR3 loop is CASSPRRGGTGELFF. The CDR3 DNA follows: TGTGCCAGCAGCCCCAGGAGGGGAGGCACCGGGGAGCTGTTTTTT.

A word on this clone: Distinct nucleotide sequences in the sample also encode this CDR3. This chain uses TRBV19 with TRBJ1-5; a possible D gene is TRBD1 (5 bases). This CDR3 comprises 13 residues. Trimming pared 3 bases from V and 4 bases from J, leaving 7 bases between. Germline loops: CDR1 LNHDA, CDR2 SQIVND (reference sequence). CDR3 amino acids: CASSIGGNQPQHF. CDR3 sequence (DNA): TGTGCCAGTAGTATCGGGGGGAATCAGCCCCAGCATTTT. Supplemented by reference TRBV19 and TRBJ1-5, the full variable domain reads DGGITQSPKYLFRKEGQNVTLSCEQNLNHDAMYWYRQDPGQGLRLIYYSQIVNDFQKGDIAEGYSVSREKKESFPLTVTSAQKNPTAFYLCASSIGGNQPQHFGDGTRLSIL.

V is TRBV15 and J is TRBJ2-3, with D possibly TRBD1 on 5 matching bases. Looked up from germline, CDR1 is LNHNV and CDR2 is YYDKDF (reference sequence). V was trimmed by 2 bases and J by 1 base, leaving 10 bases between them. This CDR3 is 15 amino acids long. DNA for the CDR3: TGTGCCACCAGCAGACAGGGTCAACGCACAGATACGCAGTATTTT. Translating it yields CATSRQGQRTDTQYF.

The rearrangement joins TRBV29-1 to TRBJ1-1, with D maybe TRBD1 (6 bases). Germline CDR1 is SQVTM and CDR2 is ANQGSEA. The CDR3 is 13 amino acids. Between the trimmed V and J ends, which lost 2 bases and 1 base, there was a span of 8 bases. The DNA for the CDR3 is TGCAGCGTTGAATCGACAGGGAACACTGAAGCTTTCTTT. It specifies CSVESTGNTEAFF.